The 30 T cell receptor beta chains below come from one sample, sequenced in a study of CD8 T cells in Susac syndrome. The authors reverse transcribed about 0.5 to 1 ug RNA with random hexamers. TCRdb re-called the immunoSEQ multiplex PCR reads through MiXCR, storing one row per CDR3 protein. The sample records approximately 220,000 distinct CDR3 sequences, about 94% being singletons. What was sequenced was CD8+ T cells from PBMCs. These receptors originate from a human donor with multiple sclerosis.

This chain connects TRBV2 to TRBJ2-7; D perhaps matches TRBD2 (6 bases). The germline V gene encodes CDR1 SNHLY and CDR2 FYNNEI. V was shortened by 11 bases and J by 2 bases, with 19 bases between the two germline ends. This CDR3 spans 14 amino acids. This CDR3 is CAARDIAATYEQYF. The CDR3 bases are TGTGCCGCCCGGGATATAGCGGCTACCTACGAGCAGTACTTC.

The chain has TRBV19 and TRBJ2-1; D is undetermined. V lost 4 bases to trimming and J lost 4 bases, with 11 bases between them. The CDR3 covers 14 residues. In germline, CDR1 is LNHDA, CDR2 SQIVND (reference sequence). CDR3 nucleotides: TGTGCCAGTAGTACCTCTAGACCGTACAATGAGCAGTTCTTC. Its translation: CASSTSRPYNEQFF.

As DNA, the CDR3 is TGTGCCAGCAGCTTAGAAGTGGGTGTCGGAGAGACCCAGTACTTC. It translates to CASSLEVGVGETQYF. This chain uses TRBV7-8 with TRBJ2-5; no reliable D call. Germline CDR1 SGHVS, CDR2 FQNEAQ. The CDR3 runs 15 residues. The germline V and J ends were trimmed by 1 base and 4 bases, with 13 bases remaining between them.

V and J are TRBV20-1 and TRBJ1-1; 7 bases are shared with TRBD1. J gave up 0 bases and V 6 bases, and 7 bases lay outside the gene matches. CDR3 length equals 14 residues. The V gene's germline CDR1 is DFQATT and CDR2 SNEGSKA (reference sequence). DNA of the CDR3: TGCAGTGCGGAGACAGGGATCATGAACACTGAAGCTTTCTTT. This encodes CSAETGIMNTEAFF.

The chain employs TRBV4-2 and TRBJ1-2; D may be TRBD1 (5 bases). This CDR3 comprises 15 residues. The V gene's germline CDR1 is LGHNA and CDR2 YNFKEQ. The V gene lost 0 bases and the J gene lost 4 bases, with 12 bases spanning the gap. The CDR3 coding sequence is TGTGCCAGCAGCCAAGATACGGGGGTGGGCTATGGCTACACCTTC. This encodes CASSQDTGVGYGYTF.

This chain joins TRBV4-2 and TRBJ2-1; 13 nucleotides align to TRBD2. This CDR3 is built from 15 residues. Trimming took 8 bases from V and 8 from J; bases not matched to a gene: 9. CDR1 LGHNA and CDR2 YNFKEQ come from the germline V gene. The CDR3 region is CASCPGLAGTDEQFF. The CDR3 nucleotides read TGTGCCAGCTGCCCGGGACTAGCGGGAACCGATGAGCAGTTCTTC.

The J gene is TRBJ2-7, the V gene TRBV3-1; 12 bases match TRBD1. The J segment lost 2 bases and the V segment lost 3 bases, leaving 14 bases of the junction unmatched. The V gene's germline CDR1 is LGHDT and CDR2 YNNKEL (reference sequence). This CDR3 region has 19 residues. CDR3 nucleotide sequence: TGTGCCAGCAGCCAGCCGGGACAGGGGGCGTCCGGGTTCCCCTACGAGCAGTACTTC. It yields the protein CASSQPGQGASGFPYEQYF.

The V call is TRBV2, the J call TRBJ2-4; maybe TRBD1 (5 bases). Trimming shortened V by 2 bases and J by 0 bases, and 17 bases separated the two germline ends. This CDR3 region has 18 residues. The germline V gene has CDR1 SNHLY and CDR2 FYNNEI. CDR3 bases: TGTGCCAGCAGTGAAATACTGTCGACAGCCTTAGCCAAAAACATTCAGTACTTC. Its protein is CASSEILSTALAKNIQYF.

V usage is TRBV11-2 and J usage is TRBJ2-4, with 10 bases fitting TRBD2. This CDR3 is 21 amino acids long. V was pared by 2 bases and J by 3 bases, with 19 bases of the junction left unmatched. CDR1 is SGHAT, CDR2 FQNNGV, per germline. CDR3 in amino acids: CASSLYPGGGAGGLGKNIQYF. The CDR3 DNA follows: TGTGCCAGCAGCTTATATCCGGGAGGAGGAGCGGGGGGGCTCGGCAAAAACATTCAGTACTTC.

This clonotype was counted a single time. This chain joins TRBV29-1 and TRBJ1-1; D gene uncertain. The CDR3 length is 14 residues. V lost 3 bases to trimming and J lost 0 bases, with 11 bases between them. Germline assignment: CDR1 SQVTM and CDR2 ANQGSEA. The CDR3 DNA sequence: TGCAGCGTTGAGACGGCGTACATGAACACTGAAGCTTTCTTT. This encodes CSVETAYMNTEAFF. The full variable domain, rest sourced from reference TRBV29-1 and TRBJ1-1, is SAVISQKPSRDICQRGTSLTIQCQVDSQVTMMFWYRQQPGQSLTLIATANQGSEATYESGFVIDKFPISRPNLTFSTLTVSNMSPEDSSIYLCSVETAYMNTEAFFGQGTRLTVV.

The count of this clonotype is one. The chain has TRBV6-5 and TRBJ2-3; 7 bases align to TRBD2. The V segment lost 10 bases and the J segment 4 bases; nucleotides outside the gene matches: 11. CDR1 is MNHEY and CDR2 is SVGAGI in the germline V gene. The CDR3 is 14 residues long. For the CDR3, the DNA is TGTGCCACCTCGACTAGCCCGACTGCAGATACGCAGTATTTT. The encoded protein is CATSTSPTADTQYF.

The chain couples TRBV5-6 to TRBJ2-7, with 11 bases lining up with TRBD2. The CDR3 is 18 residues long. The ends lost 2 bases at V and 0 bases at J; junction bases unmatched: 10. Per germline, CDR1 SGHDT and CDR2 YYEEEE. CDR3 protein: CASSFLAGGPKNSYEQYF. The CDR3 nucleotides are TGTGCCAGCAGCTTCCTAGCGGGGGGACCTAAAAACTCCTACGAGCAGTACTTC.

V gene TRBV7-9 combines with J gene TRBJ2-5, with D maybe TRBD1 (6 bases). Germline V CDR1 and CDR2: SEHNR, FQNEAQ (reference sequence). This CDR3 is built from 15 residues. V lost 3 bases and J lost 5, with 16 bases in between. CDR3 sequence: CASSFQGPDPETQYF. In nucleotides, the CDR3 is TGTGCCAGCAGCTTTCAGGGGCCGGATCCCGAGACCCAGTACTTC. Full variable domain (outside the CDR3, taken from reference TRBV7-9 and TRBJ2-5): DTGVSQNPRHKITKRGQNVTFRCDPISEHNRLYWYRQTLGQGPEFLTYFQNEAQLEKSRLLSDRFSAERPKGSFSTLEIQRTEQGDSAMYLCASSFQGPDPETQYFGPGTRLLVL.

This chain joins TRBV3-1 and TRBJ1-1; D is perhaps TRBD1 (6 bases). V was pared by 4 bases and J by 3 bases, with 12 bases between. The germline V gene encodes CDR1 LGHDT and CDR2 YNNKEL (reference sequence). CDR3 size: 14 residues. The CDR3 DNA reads TGTGCCAGCAGCCCCTCTACAGGGTACACTGAAGCTTTCTTT. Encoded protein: CASSPSTGYTEAFF.

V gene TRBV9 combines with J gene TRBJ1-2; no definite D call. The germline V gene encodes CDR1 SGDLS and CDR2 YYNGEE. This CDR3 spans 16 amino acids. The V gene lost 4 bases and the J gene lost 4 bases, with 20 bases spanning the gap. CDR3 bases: TGTGCCAGCAGCCCTACTGGAAACCCAGGACCCTATGGCTACACCTTC. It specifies CASSPTGNPGPYGYTF. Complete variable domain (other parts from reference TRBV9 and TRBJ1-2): DSGVTQTPKHLITATGQRVTLRCSPRSGDLSVYWYQQSLDQGLQFLIQYYNGEERAKGNILERFSAQQFPDLHSELNLSSLELGDSALYFCASSPTGNPGPYGYTFGSGTRLTVV.

The CDR3 sequence: CASSQGTAINQPQHF. As DNA, the CDR3 is TGCGCCAGCAGCCAAGGGACAGCAATAAATCAGCCCCAGCATTTT. The J gene is TRBJ1-5, the V gene TRBV4-3, with D possibly matching TRBD1 (6 bases). Germline V gene data show CDR1 as LGHNA and CDR2 as YSLEER. The CDR3 is 15 residues long. The ends were cut back, 1 base at V and 4 bases at J, with 11 bases in the middle.

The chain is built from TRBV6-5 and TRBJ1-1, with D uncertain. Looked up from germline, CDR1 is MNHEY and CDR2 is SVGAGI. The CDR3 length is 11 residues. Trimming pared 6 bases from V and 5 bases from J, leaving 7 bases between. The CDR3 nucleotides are TGTGCCAGCAGATTTAGTACTGAAGCTTTCTTT. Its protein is CASRFSTEAFF.

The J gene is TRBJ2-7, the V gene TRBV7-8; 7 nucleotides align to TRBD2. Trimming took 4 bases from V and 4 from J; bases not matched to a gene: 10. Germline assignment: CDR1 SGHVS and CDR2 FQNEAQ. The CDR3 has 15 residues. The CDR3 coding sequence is TGTGCCAGCAGCTCCAGCAGCGGGGTTGTATACGAGCAGTACTTC. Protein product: CASSSSSGVVYEQYF. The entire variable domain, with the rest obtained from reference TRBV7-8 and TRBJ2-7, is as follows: GAGVSQSPRYKVAKRGQDVALRCDPISGHVSLFWYQQALGQGPEFLTYFQNEAQLDKSGLPSDRFFAERPEGSVSTLKIQRTQQEDSAVYLCASSSSSGVVYEQYFGPGTRLTVT.

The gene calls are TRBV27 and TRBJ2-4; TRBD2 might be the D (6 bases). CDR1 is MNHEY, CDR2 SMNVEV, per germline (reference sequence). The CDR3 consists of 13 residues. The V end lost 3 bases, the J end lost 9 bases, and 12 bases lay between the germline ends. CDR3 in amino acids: CASSFSQTSIQYF. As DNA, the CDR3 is TGTGCCAGCAGTTTCTCCCAGACTAGCATTCAGTACTTC.

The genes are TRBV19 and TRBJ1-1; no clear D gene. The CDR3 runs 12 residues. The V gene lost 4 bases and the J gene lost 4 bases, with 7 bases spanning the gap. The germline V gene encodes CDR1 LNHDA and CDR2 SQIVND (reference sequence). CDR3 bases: TGTGCCAGTAGTAGGGGAGGCACTGAAGCTTTCTTT. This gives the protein CASSRGGTEAFF.

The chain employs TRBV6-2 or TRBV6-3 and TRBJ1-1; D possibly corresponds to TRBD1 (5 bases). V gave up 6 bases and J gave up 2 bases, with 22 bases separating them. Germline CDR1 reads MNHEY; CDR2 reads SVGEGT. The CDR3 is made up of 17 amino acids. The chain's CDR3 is CASRPLQGLGRNTEAFF. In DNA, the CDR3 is TGTGCCAGCAGGCCCCTTCAGGGTCTCGGTAGAAACACTGAAGCTTTCTTT.

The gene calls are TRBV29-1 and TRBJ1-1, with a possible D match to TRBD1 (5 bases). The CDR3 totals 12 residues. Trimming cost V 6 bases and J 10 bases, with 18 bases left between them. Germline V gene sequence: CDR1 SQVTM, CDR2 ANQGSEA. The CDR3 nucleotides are TGCAGCGTCCTGGGGGGGGAGGAGGGAGCTTTCTTT. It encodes CSVLGGEEGAFF.

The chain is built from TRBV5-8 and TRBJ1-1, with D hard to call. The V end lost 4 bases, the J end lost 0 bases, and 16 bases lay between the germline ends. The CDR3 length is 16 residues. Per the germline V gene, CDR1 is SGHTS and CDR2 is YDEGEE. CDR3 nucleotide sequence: TGTGCCAGCAGCCAAGGTCTGGGCCGCATGAACACTGAAGCTTTCTTT. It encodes CASSQGLGRMNTEAFF.

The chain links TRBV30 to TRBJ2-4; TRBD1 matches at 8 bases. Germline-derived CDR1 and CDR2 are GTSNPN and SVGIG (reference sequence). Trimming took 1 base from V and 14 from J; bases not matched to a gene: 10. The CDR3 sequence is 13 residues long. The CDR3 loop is CAWSEGSGGQEYF. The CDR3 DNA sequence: TGTGCCTGGAGTGAGGGGTCAGGGGGCCAGGAGTACTTC. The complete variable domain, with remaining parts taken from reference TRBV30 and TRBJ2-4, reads SQTIHQWPATLVQPVGSPLSLECTVEGTSNPNLYWYRQAAGRGLQLLFYSVGIGQISSEVPQNLSASRPQDRQFILSSKKLLLSDSGFYLCAWSEGSGGQEYFGAGTRLSVL.

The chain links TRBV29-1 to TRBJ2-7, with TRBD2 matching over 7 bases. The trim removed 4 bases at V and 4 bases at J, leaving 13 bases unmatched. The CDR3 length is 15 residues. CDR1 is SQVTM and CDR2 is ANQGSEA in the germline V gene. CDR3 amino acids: CSVAGTTSPTYEQYF. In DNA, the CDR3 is TGCAGCGTTGCCGGGACTACTTCCCCAACTTACGAGCAGTACTTC.

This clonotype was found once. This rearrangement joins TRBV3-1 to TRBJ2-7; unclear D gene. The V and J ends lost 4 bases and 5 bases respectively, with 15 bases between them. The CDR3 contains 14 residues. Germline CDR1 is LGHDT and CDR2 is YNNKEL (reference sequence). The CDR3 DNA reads TGTGCCAGCAGCCCCCAGTGGTTCGCTAACGAGCAGTACTTC. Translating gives CASSPQWFANEQYF.

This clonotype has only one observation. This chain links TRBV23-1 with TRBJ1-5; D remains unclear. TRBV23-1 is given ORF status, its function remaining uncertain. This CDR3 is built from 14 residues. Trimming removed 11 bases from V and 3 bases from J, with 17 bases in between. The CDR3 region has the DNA TGCGCCTATGACGTAGCGGGGAACAATCAGCCCCAGCATTTT. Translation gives CAYDVAGNNQPQHF.

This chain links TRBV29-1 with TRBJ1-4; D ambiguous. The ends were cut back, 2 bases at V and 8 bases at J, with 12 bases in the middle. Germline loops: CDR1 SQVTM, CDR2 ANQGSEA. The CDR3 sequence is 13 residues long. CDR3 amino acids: CSVEMQGGEKLFF. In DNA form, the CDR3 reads TGCAGCGTTGAAATGCAAGGAGGGGAAAAACTGTTTTTT.

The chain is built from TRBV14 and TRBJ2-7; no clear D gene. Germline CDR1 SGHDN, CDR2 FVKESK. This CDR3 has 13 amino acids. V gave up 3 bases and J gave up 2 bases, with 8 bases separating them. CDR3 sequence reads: CASSHGSPYEQYF. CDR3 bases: TGTGCCAGCAGCCATGGCAGCCCCTACGAGCAGTACTTC. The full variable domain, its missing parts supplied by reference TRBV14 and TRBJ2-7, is EAGVTQFPSHSVIEKGQTVTLRCDPISGHDNLYWYRRVMGKEIKFLLHFVKESKQDESGMPNNRFLAERTGGTYSTLKVQPAELEDSGVYFCASSHGSPYEQYFGPGTRLTVT.

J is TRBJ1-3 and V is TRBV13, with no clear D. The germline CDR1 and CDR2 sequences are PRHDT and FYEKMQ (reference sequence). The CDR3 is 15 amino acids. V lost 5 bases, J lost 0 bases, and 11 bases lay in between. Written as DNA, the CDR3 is TGTGCCAGCAGCCCGTATCGTAGCTCTGGAAACACCATATATTTT. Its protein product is CASSPYRSSGNTIYF.